This is a list of T cell receptor beta chains from one sample in a study of cytomegalovirus exposure and HLA in healthy donors. The data were produced by immunoSEQ multiplex PCR, yet TCRdb's version contains in-frame clones alone and is incomplete. Of about 120,000 clones in the sample, about 75% were seen once. Sequencing was done on a sample of PBMCs. Source of these receptors: a man aged 60 to 69 in good health and CMV-seropositive. CDR3s include the opening cysteine and the closing phenylalanine or tryptophan. A D gene is named only where the DNA matches it firmly. The listing skips clone size in some rows; elsewhere it reads once, few, many or a size class.

V,J,size,D,DNA,CDR3
TRBV7-9,TRBJ1-4,NA,TRBD1,TGTGCCAGCAGCTCGGGACAGCTCTCTAATGAAAAACTGTTTTTT,CASSSGQLSNEKLFF
TRBV11-2,TRBJ2-1,NA,NA,TGTGCCAGCAGCTTAGTTTCCGACACCATTTACAATGAGCAGTTCTTC,CASSLVSDTIYNEQFF
TRBV19,TRBJ1-1,NA,TRBD1,TGTGCCAGTAGTGTTTCAACAGGGGGCTTGGGGTATCCTGAAGCTTTCTTT,CASSVSTGGLGYPEAFF
TRBV5-1,TRBJ2-3,NA,NA,TGCGCCAGCAGCTTGGGGACACCAAGTGCGGATACGCAGTATTTT,CASSLGTPSADTQYF
TRBV19,TRBJ1-1,NA,NA,TGTGCCAGTAGTCCCCTCTTCGGGGACACTGAAGCTTTCTTT,CASSPLFGDTEAFF
TRBV29-1,TRBJ2-2,NA,TRBD1,TGCAGCGTCCGGACAGGGACTAACACCGGGGAGCTGTTTTTT,CSVRTGTNTGELFF
TRBV6-5,TRBJ2-2,NA,NA,TGTGCCAGCAACCGGGGGGCCGACACCGGGGAGCTATTTTTT,CASNRGADTGELFF
TRBV29-1,TRBJ2-1,NA,TRBD1,TGCAGCGTCCAAAACCCGGGACAGGGGTCTGGTGAGCAGTTCTTC,CSVQNPGQGSGEQFF
TRBV19,TRBJ1-5,few,NA,TGTGCCAGTAGGGATTGGACATCCAATCAGCCCCAGCATTTT,CASRDWTSNQPQHF
TRBV7-6,TRBJ2-3,NA,NA,TGTGCCAGCAGCTTGAACGACAGGCGTACAGATACGCAGTATTTT,CASSLNDRRTDTQYF
TRBV6-1,TRBJ2-3,NA,NA,TGTGCCAGCAGACCAAGGCGGGCGGGACTGTCTACGCAGTATTTT,CASRPRRAGLSTQYF
TRBV10-3,TRBJ1-5,NA,NA,TGTGCCATCAGCACAGCTAATCAGCCCCAGCATTTT,CAISTANQPQHF
TRBV7-8,TRBJ2-7,NA,TRBD2,TGTGCCAGCAGCTTTAGCGGGAGATTGTACGAGCAGTACTTC,CASSFSGRLYEQYF
TRBV19,TRBJ2-7,NA,TRBD2,TGTGCCAGTAGTCCCGATAGCGGGGCCCGCTCCTACGAGCAGTACTTC,CASSPDSGARSYEQYF
TRBV18,TRBJ2-3,NA,NA,TGTGCCAGCTCACTGTCCCAGATCACAGATACGCAGTATTTT,CASSLSQITDTQYF
TRBV5-4,TRBJ2-7,NA,TRBD2,TGTGCCAGCAGCTTGATAGCGGGAGGCTCCTACGAGCAGTACTTC,CASSLIAGGSYEQYF
TRBV5-1,TRBJ2-3,NA,TRBD1,TGCGCCAGCAGCTCCGCCGGGACAGGGGTTTCAGATACGCAGTATTTT,CASSSAGTGVSDTQYF
TRBV19,TRBJ1-6,NA,TRBD1,TGTGCCAGTAGTATTACAGGGGCTGATTCACCCCTCCACTTT,CASSITGADSPLHF
TRBV5-1,TRBJ1-2,NA,NA,TGCGCCAGCAGCTTGGAACAGAGTGGCTATGGCTACACCTTC,CASSLEQSGYGYTF
TRBV5-1,TRBJ1-4,NA,TRBD1,TGCGCCAGCAGTCCGGACCCCCAGGGGGCTAATGAAAAACTGTTTTTT,CASSPDPQGANEKLFF
TRBV29-1,TRBJ2-1,NA,TRBD2,TGCAGCGTTGAGGTGCCGGGGGGGCGGTCAAGGATCAATGAGCAGTTCTTC,CSVEVPGGRSRINEQFF
TRBV28,TRBJ2-4,NA,NA,TGTGCCAGCAGCCTTCAAAGACAAAGAGCCAAAAACATTCAGTACTTC,CASSLQRQRAKNIQYF
TRBV7-3,TRBJ2-7,NA,TRBD2,TGTGCCAGCAGCCAAATACCAGGCGGGAGGGAATCCTACGAGCAGTACTTC,CASSQIPGGRESYEQYF
TRBV7-9,TRBJ1-1,NA,NA,TGTGCCAGCAGCCCCCCCTTTCGCGGCAGATCGAACACTGAAGCTTTCTTT,CASSPPFRGRSNTEAFF
TRBV5-1,TRBJ2-2,few,NA,TGCGCCAGCAGCTTGGACGGCACCGGGGAGCTGTTTTTT,CASSLDGTGELFF
TRBV27,TRBJ2-1,once,NA,TGTGCCAGCAGTCTAGCGCCCTACAATGAGCAGTTCTTC,CASSLAPYNEQFF
TRBV5-1,TRBJ1-5,NA,NA,TGCGCCAGCAGCACAGGACAGCCCAATCAGCCCCAGCATTTT,CASSTGQPNQPQHF
TRBV7-3,TRBJ1-1,NA,NA,TGTGCCAGCAGCTTAGGAGGGGCCATTTTCACTGAAGCTTTCTTT,CASSLGGAIFTEAFF
TRBV5-1,TRBJ2-1,few,TRBD2,TGCGCCAGCAGCTTGGCCAGCGGCGGGGGGGATCGGGAGCAGTTCTTC,CASSLASGGGDREQFF
TRBV19,TRBJ2-1,once,TRBD2,TGTGCCAGTAGATACCGGACTAGCGTCTACAATGAGCAGTTCTTC,CASRYRTSVYNEQFF
TRBV5-6,TRBJ2-7,NA,TRBD1,TGTGCCAGCAGACTGGGACAGTCCATGGTCCACGAGCAGTACTTC,CASRLGQSMVHEQYF
TRBV6-1,TRBJ1-3,NA,TRBD1,TGTGCCAGCAGTGTTTTTCAGGGGGCTAACTCTGGAAACACCATATATTTT,CASSVFQGANSGNTIYF
TRBV19,TRBJ1-1,NA,NA,TGTGCCAGTAGGAAGACAGTCATGAACACTGAAGCTTTCTTT,CASRKTVMNTEAFF
TRBV9,TRBJ1-1,NA,NA,TGTGCCAGCAGCGCATACGGGGGAGTAAACACTGAAGCTTTCTTT,CASSAYGGVNTEAFF
TRBV7-9,TRBJ1-6,few,TRBD1,TGTGCCAGCAGCCCAACAGGGGCAGGATCACCCCTCCACTTT,CASSPTGAGSPLHF
TRBV5-4,TRBJ1-1,NA,NA,TGTGCCAGCAGCTCGTCACTCCAGGATACTGAAGCTTTCTTT,CASSSSLQDTEAFF
TRBV5-1,TRBJ1-2,once,TRBD1,TGCGCCAGCAGCGGGACAGGGTTTAGCTATGGCTACACCTTC,CASSGTGFSYGYTF
TRBV7-9,TRBJ2-4,NA,TRBD2,TGTGCCAGCGCTCTGGCGGGAGCATTCAAAAACATTCAGTACTTC,CASALAGAFKNIQYF
TRBV28,TRBJ2-6,NA,NA,TGTGCCAGCATCTCTCCGGGTTCCCGGCTTGGGGCCAACGGCCTGACTTTC,CASISPGSRLGANGLTF
TRBV5-1,TRBJ2-1,NA,NA,TGCGCCAGCAGCCCATACAGGGTTGGGGAGGGGAATGAGCAGTTCTTC,CASSPYRVGEGNEQFF
TRBV11-1,TRBJ1-1,once,NA,TGTGCCAGCAGCTTAATTTCCCGACAGGCTCAACGAGCTTTCTTT,CASSLISRQAQRAFF
TRBV18,TRBJ1-5,NA,TRBD1,TGTGCCAGCTCACCGGGTGGGACAGGGGAGCAGCCCCAGCATTTT,CASSPGGTGEQPQHF
TRBV6-1,TRBJ2-1,once,TRBD2,TGTGCCAGCAGTGAAAGGGGACTAGCGGGGATCAGCTCCTACAATGAGCAGTTCTTC,CASSERGLAGISSYNEQFF
TRBV10-1,TRBJ2-3,NA,TRBD1,TGCGCCACTTCAGGACAGGGAACCACAGATACGCAGTATTTT,CATSGQGTTDTQYF
TRBV7-2,TRBJ1-5,NA,TRBD1,TGTGCCAGCAGCTTGTGGACAGGCGGTAATCAGCCCCAGCATTTT,CASSLWTGGNQPQHF
TRBV25-1,TRBJ1-6,few,TRBD1,TGTGCCAGCAGTGGACAGGGAGGAAATTCACCCCTCCACTTT,CASSGQGGNSPLHF
TRBV2,TRBJ2-3,NA,NA,TGTGCCAGCAGTGTTCAGGGGCACACAGATACGCAGTATTTT,CASSVQGHTDTQYF
TRBV7-9,TRBJ2-7,NA,TRBD2,TGTGCCAGCAGCTTAGCGCCTAGCGGGACCGCCTACGAGCAGTACTTC,CASSLAPSGTAYEQYF
TRBV6-6,TRBJ2-2,NA,NA,TGTGCCAGCATCGACTCGGACAGCACGAACACCGGGGAGCTGTTTTTT,CASIDSDSTNTGELFF
TRBV7-7,TRBJ2-3,NA,TRBD2,TGTGCCAGCAGCTTAGGACACACTAGCGGGGGTACAGATACGCAGTATTTT,CASSLGHTSGGTDTQYF
TRBV6-6,TRBJ1-4,NA,NA,TGTGCCAGCAGTTTACAGGGTTCTAATGAAAAACTGTTTTTT,CASSLQGSNEKLFF
TRBV4-1,TRBJ2-6,NA,NA,TGCGCCAGCTATCAGGTCTTTATGGGGCCCTTACCCTCTGGGGCCAACGTCCTGACTTTC,CASYQVFMGPLPSGANVLTF
TRBV14,TRBJ2-1,NA,TRBD2,TGTGCCAGCAGACGGGAGGGGGACAATGAGCAGTTCTTC,CASRREGDNEQFF
TRBV9,TRBJ1-3,NA,NA,TGTGCCAGCAGCTACGGGACATACGATCTGGCCATATATTTT,CASSYGTYDLAIYF
TRBV7-8,TRBJ2-1,NA,TRBD2,TGTGCCAGCAGCTTAAATGCCGGGACTAGCGGGAGTGGGTCCTACAATGAGCAGTTCTTC,CASSLNAGTSGSGSYNEQFF